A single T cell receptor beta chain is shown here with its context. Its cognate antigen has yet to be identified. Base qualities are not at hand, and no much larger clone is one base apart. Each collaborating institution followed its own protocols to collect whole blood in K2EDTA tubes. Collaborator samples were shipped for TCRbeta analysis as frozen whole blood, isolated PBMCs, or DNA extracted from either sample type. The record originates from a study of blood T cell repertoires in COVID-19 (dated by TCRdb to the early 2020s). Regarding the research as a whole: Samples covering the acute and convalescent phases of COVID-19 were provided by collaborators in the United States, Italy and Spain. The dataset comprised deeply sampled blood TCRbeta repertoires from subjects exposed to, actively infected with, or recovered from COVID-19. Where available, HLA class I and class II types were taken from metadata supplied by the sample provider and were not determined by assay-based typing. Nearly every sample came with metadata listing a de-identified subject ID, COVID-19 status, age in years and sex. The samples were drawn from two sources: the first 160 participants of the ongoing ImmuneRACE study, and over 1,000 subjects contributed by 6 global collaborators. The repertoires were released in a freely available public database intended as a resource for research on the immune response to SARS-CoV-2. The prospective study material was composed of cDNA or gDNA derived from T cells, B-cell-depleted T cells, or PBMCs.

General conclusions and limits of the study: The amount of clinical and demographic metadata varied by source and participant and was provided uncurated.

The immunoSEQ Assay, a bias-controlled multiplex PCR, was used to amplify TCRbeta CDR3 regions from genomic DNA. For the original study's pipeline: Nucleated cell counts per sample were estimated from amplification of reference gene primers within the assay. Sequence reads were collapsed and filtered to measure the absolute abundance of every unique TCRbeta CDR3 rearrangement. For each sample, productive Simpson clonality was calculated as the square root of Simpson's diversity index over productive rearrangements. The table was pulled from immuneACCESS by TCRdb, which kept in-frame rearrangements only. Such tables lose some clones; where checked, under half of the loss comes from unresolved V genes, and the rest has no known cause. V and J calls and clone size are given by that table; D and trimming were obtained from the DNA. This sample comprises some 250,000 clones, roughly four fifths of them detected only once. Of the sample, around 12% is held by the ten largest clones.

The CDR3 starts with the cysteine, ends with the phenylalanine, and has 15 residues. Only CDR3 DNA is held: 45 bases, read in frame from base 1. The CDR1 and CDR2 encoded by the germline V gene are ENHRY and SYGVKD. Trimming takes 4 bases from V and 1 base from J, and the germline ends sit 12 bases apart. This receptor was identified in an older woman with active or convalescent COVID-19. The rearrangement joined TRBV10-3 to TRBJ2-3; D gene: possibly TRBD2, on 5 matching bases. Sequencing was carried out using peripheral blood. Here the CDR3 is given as CAISAGNSGTDTQYF. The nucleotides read TGTGCCATCAGTGCCGGGAATAGTGGCACAGATACGCAGTATTTT.